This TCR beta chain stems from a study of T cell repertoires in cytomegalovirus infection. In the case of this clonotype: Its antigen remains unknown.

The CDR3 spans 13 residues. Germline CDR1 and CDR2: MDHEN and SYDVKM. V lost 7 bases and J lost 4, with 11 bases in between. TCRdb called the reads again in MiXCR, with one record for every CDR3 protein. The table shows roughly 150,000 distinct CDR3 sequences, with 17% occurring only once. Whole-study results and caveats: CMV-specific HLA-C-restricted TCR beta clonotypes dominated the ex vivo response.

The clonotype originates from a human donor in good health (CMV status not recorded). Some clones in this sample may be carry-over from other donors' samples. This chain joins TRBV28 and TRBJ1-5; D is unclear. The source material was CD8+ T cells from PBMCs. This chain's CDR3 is CASTVGVNQPQHF. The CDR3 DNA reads TGTGCCAGCACGGTCGGGGTTAATCAGCCCCAGCATTTT.